This TCR beta chain was identified during a study of shared clonotypes between healthy human individuals (dated by TCRdb to the early 2020s). In the study overall: Three men and two women, aged 18 to 49 years, made up the cohort. For each donor, three plates each were used for CD4 naive and CD4 memory, two plates were used for CD8 naive, and one plate was used for CD8 memory. Blood TCR repertoires of roughly five healthy adults were deeply sequenced to estimate repertoire size and the extent of clonotype sharing between individuals. To increase sequencing depth and limit assay-specific biases, TCR repertoire library preparation and sequencing were carried out by different laboratories using diverse techniques. Leukapheresis yielded between about 0.94 and 8.9 billion PBMCs per donor. What the authors observed across the whole study: About 5% of naive CD4, 3.5% of naive CD8, about 2.4% of memory CD4, and over 0.35% of memory CD8 clonotypes were shared across several donors. Incomplete sequencing was indicated by rarefaction of sorted-subset datasets, despite the large sequencing depth. Clonotypes shared by all four sorted-subset donors showed higher generation probabilities than non-shared clonotypes. Pairwise subsampling indicated that sequencing depth was expected to affect the degree of clonotype sharing among donors. Sampling was restricted to blood, and TCR repertoires in tissues likely differ from the TCR repertoires found in blood. Naive subsets generally had larger estimated clonotype richness than memory subsets did. Because the study included a small number of donors, the genetic and exposure-history diversity represented was limited.

Healthy HIV-negative adults with no recently reported acute infections or vaccinations were included as donors. Every donor was a Caucasian adult living in Nashville, Tennessee, USA. CD4+ T cells were enriched by magnetic negative selection; naive cells were then positively selected on CD45RA, and the negative fraction formed the memory subset. Blood was collected by leukapheresis, and PBMCs were isolated by Ficoll-Histopaque density gradient centrifugation and then cryopreserved in liquid nitrogen vapor phase. Analytical flow cytometry was used to check the purity and quantity of every magnetically sorted T cell population. Genomic DNA was isolated from every sorted fraction and measured by UV absorbance on a Nanodrop 2000c. TCR CDR3 regions were amplified from genomic DNA by multiplex PCR using the deep immunoSEQ assay. Extracted genomic DNA from each cell subset was spread evenly across all wells of several immunoSEQ 96-well plates, with each plate serving as a replicate. For sorted subsets, about 200 ng genomic DNA, equal to tens of thousands of T cell genomes, was loaded into each replicate PCR. The purified libraries were quantified using a Qubit 3.0 fluorometer, sized with a Bioanalyzer 2100, and then quantified again using the KAPA Library Quantification kit. Every immunoSEQ 96-well plate was sequenced on a separate single-read 150-cycle Illumina NextSeq 550 flow cell. Concerning the study's data processing: Because only junctional sequences without quality scores were contained in the immunoSEQ output, filtering matching that applied to full-length reads could not be performed. To assign V/J genes and CDR3, sequences were annotated using PyIR, a Python wrapper for IgBLAST v1.9, with IMGT germline references. Any read was removed if the V/J assignment was weak (E-value above 1e-6), the CDR3 was missing, or the read contained stop codons, out-of-frame junctions, or ambiguous translated residues. V3J clonotypes were defined as sequences sharing an identical inferred V gene, J gene, and CDR3 amino acid sequence. Percentage overlap between repertoires was calculated by dividing the number of shared unique clonotypes by the size of the smaller repertoire. Richness of each repertoire was evaluated using RTK rarefaction, the Chao1 estimator, and Recon v2.1 estimates of unobserved clonotypes. OLGA was used to compute generation probabilities for all TCRbeta clonotypes that the gDNA method yielded from a handful of donors. Not all clones reach the TCRdb copy of this immuneACCESS table, which keeps in-frame sequences only. Checked studies attribute under half of the gap to unresolved V genes and leave the rest unexplained. From that table come the V and J calls and clone size; the DNA was used to work out D and trimming. Here the sample has 2 million to 2.5 million clones; approximately 95% occur a single time. Of the sample, under 0.45% falls within the top ten clones.

Concerning this clone itself: Its binding antigen is unknown. Qualities for individual bases were not recorded, and no much larger clone is one base off. This sample includes further DNA sequences coding for the same CDR3.

CDR1 and CDR2 were assigned from the germline V gene (reference sequence) as SGHNT and YYREEE. Cut back by 2 bases and 0 bases, the V and J ends lie 9 bases apart. The CDR3 runs 14 residues from the cysteine to the phenylalanine. The DNA shown is the 42-base CDR3, in frame from base 1. Sequences were obtained from naive CD4+ T cells from PBMCs. This specimen's cell subset or site label, per the study, means: CD45RA+ positively selected. Here the chain combines TRBV5-4 and TRBJ2-7, with the identity of the D gene unclear. The TCR comes from a man aged 18 to 29 in good health. Some clones in this sample may be carry-over from other donors' samples. The DNA sequence reads TGTGCCAGCAGCTTAGGGCAGTCCTCCTACGAGCAGTACTTC. Translated, it gives CASSLGQSSYEQYF. With the portions outside the CDR3 filled from the reference TRBV5-4 and TRBJ2-7 genes, the complete variable region becomes ETGVTQSPTHLIKTRGQQVTLRCSSQSGHNTVSWYQQALGQGPQFIFQYYREEENGRGNFPPRFSGLQFPNYSSELNVNALELDDSALYLCASSLGQSSYEQYFGPGTRLTVT.